This T cell receptor (beta chain) was retrieved from a study of CD8 T cells in Susac syndrome. Random hexamers were used to reverse transcribe an amount of roughly 0.5 to 1 ug RNA. TCRdb reanalysed the immunoSEQ multiplex PCR reads using MiXCR and keeps one entry per CDR3 protein. The table lists about 200,000 distinct CDR3 sequences, 75% to 95% of them singletons. The CDR3 has 15 amino acids. Germline lookup yields CDR1 MDHEN and CDR2 SYDVKM. Trimming shortened V by 2 bases and J by 5 bases, and 15 bases separated the two germline ends. The rearrangement links TRBV28 to TRBJ1-1; no reliable D call. The sequenced sample was CD4+ T cells from PBMCs. The sequence came from a human donor with Susac syndrome. CDR3 in amino acids: CASSLGLIRETEAFF. The CDR3, as DNA: TGTGCCAGCAGTTTAGGTTTGATTCGGGAAACTGAAGCTTTCTTT.